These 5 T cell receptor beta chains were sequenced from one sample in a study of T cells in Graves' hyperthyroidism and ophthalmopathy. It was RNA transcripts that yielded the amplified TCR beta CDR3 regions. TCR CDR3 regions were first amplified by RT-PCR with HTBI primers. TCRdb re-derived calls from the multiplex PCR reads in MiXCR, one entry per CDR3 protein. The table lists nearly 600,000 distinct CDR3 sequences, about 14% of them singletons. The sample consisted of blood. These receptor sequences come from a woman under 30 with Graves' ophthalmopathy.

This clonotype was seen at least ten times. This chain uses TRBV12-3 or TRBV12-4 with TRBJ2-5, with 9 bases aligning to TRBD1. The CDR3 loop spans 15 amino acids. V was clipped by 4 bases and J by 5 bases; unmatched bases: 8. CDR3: CASSWDRVDPETQYF. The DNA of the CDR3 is TGTGCCAGCAGTTGGGACAGGGTAGACCCGGAGACCCAGTACTTC.

The CDR3 DNA is TGCGCCAGCTGGGACTTCCCTAGCACAGATACGCAGTATTTT. Translating gives CASWDFPSTDTQYF. This rearrangement joins TRBV5-1 to TRBJ2-3; the D gene is possibly TRBD2 (6 bases). The CDR3 is 14 amino acids. V dropped 7 bases and J dropped 0 bases, with 12 bases sitting between them. CDR1 and CDR2 (germline): SGHRS, YFSETQ.

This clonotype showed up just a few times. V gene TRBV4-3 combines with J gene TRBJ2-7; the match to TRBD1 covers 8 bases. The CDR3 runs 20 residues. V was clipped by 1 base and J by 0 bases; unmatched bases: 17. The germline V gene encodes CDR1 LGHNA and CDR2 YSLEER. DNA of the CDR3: TGCGCCAGCAGCCAAGCCCTCAGGTTGGGAAGCCAGGGGGCCTCCTACGAGCAGTACTTC. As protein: CASSQALRLGSQGASYEQYF.

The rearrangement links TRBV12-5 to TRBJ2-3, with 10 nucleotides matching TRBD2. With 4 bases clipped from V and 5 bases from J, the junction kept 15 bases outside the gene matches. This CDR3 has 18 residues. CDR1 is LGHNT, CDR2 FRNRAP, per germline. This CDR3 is CASGSTGGLAGVVDTQYF. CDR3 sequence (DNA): TGTGCTAGTGGTTCCACGGGGGGCCTAGCGGGAGTGGTAGATACGCAGTATTTT.

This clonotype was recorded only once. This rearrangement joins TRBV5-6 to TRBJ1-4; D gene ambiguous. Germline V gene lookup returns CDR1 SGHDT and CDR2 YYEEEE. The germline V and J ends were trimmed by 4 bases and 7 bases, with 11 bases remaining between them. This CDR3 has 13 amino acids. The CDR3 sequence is CASSSTRGEKLFF. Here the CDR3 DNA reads TGTGCCAGCAGCAGCACCCGGGGTGAAAAACTGTTTTTT.